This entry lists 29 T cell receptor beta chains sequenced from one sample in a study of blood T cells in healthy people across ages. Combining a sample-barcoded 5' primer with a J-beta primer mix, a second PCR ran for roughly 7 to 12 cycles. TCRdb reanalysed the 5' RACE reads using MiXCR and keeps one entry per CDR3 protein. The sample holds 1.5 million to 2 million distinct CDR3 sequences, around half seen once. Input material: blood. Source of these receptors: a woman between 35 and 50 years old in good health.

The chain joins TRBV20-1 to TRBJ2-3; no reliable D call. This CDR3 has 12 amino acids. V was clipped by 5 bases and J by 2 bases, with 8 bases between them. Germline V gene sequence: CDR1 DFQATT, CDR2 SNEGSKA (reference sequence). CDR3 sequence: CSAGVVTDTQYF. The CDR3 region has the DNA TGCAGTGCTGGCGTCGTCACAGATACGCAGTATTTT.

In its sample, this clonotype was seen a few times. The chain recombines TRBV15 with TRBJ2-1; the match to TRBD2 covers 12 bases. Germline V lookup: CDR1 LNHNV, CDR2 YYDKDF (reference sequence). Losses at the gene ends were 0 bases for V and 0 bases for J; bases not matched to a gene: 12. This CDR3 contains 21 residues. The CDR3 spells CATSRDRASGGDSSSYNEQFF. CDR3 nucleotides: TGTGCCACCAGCAGAGATCGAGCTAGCGGGGGGGATAGCTCCTCCTACAATGAGCAGTTCTTC.

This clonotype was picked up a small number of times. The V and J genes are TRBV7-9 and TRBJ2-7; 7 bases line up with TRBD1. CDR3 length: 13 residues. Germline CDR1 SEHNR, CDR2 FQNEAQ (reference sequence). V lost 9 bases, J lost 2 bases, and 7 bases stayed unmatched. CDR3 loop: CASTTGQTYEQYF. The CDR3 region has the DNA TGTGCCAGTACGACAGGGCAAACCTACGAGCAGTACTTC.

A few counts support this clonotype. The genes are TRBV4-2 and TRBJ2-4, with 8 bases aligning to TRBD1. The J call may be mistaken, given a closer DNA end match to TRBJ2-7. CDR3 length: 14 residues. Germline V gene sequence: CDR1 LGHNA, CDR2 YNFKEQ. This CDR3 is CASSQQGATPEQYF. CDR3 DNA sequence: TGTGCCAGCAGCCAACAGGGGGCGACGCCCGAGCAGTACTTC.

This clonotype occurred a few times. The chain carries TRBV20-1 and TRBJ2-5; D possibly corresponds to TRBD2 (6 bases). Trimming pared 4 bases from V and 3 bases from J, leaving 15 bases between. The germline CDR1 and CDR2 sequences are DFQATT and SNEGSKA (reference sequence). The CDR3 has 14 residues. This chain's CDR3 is CSATPWDLKETQYF. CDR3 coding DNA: TGCAGTGCTACGCCCTGGGACTTGAAAGAGACCCAGTACTTC.

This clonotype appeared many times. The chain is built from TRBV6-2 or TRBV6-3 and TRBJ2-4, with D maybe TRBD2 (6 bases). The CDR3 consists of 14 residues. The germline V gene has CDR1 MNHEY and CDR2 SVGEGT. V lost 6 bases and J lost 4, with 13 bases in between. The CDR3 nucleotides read TGTGCCAGCAGCGGCGGACTATCTAAAAACATTCAGTACTTC. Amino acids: CASSGGLSKNIQYF.

The CDR3 region is CASSWAGEDNEKLFF. The CDR3, as DNA: TGCGCCAGCAGCTGGGCAGGGGAAGATAATGAAAAACTGTTTTTT. The V and J genes are TRBV5-1 and TRBJ1-4; tentatively, D is TRBD1 (6 bases). V gave up 3 bases and J gave up 4 bases, with 13 bases separating them. The CDR3 is made up of 15 amino acids. CDR1 and CDR2 (germline): SGHRS, YFSETQ.

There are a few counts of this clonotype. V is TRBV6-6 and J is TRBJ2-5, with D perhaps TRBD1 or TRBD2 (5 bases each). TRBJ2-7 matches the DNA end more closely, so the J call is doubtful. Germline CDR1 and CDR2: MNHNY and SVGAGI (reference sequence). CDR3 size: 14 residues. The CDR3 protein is CASSLGRKAGEQYF. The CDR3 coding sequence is TGTGCCAGCAGTTTGGGACGGAAGGCGGGCGAGCAGTACTTC.

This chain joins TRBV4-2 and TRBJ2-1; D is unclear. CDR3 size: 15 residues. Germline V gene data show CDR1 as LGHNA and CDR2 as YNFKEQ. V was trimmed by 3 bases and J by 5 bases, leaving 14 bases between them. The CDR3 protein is CASSQDPRTDNEQFF. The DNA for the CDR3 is TGTGCCAGCAGCCAGGACCCCCGGACGGACAATGAGCAGTTCTTC.

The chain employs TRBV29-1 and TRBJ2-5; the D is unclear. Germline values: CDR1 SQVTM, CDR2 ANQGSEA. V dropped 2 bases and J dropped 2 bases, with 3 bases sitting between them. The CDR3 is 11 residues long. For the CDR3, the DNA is TGCAGCGTTGAATCGCAAGAGACCCAGTACTTC. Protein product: CSVESQETQYF. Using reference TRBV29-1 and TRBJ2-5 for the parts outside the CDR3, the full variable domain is SAVISQKPSRDICQRGTSLTIQCQVDSQVTMMFWYRQQPGQSLTLIATANQGSEATYESGFVIDKFPISRPNLTFSTLTVSNMSPEDSSIYLCSVESQETQYFGPGTRLLVL.

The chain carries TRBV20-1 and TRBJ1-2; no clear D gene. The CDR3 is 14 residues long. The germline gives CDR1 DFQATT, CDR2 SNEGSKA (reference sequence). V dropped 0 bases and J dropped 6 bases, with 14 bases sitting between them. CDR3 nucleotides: TGCAGTGCTAGAGAGGCGGTTTCGACCCATGGCTACACCTTC. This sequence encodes CSAREAVSTHGYTF.

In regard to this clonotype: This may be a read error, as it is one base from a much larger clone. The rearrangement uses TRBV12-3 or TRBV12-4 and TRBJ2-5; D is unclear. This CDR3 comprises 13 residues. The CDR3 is CASSLVDQDTQYF. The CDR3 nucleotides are TGTGCCAGCAGTTTGGTCGACCAAGATACCCAGTACTTC.

The CDR3 region is CSARGRQGGLETQYF. CDR3 in DNA: TGCAGTGCTAGGGGGAGACAGGGGGGTCTAGAGACCCAGTACTTC. The rearrangement joins TRBV20-1 to TRBJ2-5, with 9 nucleotides matching TRBD1. V lost 3 bases to trimming and J lost 4 bases; unmatched junction nucleotides: 9. The CDR3 spans 15 residues. The germline V gene has CDR1 DFQATT and CDR2 SNEGSKA (reference sequence).

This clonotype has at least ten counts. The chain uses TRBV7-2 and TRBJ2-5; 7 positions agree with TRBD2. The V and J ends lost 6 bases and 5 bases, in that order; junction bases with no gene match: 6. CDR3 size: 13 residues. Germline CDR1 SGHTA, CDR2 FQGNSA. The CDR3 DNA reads TGTGCCAGCAGTTTGGGAGGGCACGAGACCCAGTACTTC. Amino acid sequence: CASSLGGHETQYF.

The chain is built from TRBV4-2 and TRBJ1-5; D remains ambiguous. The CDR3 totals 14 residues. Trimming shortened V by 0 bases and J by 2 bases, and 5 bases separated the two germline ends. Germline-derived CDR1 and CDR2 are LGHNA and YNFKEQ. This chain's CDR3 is CASSQEIGNQPQHF. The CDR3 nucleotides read TGTGCCAGCAGCCAAGAGATAGGCAATCAGCCCCAGCATTTT.

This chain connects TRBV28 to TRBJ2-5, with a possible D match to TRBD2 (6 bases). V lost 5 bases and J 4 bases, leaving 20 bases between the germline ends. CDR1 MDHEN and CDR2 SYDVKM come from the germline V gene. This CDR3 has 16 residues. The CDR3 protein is CASSPRLEANLETQYF. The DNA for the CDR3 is TGTGCCAGCAGTCCTCGACTAGAAGCTAACTTAGAGACCCAGTACTTC.

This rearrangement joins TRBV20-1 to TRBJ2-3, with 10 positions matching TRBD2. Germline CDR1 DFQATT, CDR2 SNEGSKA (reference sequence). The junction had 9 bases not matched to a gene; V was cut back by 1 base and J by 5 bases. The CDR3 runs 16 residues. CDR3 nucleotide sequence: TGCAGTGCTAGAGTGGGAGCGGGGGGGCCCGGAGATACGCAGTATTTT. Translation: CSARVGAGGPGDTQYF.

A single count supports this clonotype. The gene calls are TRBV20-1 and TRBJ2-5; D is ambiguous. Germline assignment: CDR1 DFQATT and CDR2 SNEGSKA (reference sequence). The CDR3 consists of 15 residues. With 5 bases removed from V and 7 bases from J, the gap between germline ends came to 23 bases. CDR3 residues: CSAGVTESPGLTQYF. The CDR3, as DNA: TGCAGTGCTGGGGTGACGGAGTCACCAGGCTTGACCCAGTACTTC.

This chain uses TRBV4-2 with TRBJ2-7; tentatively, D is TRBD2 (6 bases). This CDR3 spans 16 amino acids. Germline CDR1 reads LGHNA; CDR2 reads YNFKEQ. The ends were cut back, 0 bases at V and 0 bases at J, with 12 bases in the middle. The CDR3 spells CASSQDGRGTSYEQYF. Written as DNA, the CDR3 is TGTGCCAGCAGCCAAGACGGTCGGGGGACCTCCTACGAGCAGTACTTC.

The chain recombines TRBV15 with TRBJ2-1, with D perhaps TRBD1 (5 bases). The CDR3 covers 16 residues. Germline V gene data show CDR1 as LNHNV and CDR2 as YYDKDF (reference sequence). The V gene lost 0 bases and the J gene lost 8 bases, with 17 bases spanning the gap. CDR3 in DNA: TGTGCCACCAGCAGAGATCTTGGCGGCATAGGGGATGAGCAGTTCTTC. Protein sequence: CATSRDLGGIGDEQFF.

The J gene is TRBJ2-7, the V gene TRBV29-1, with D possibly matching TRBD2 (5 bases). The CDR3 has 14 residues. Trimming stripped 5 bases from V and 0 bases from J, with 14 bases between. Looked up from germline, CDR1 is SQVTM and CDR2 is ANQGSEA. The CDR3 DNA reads TGCAGCGTTCGCGTACGGGGAAGCTCCTACGAGCAGTACTTC. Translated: CSVRVRGSSYEQYF.

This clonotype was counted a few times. The CDR3 DNA reads TGTGCCAGCAGCCAAGAAACGGGTAGCAGCTATGGCTACACCTTC. Translated, it gives CASSQETGSSYGYTF. V and J are TRBV4-2 and TRBJ1-2; no reliable D call. CDR3 length: 15 residues. V shed 0 bases and J shed 4 bases, with 12 bases lying between them. Germline V lookup: CDR1 LGHNA, CDR2 YNFKEQ.

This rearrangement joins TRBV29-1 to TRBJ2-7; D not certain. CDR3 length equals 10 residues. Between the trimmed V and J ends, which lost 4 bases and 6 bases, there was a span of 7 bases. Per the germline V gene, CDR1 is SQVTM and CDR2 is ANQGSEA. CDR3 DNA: TGCAGCGTTGGATTTGGCGAGCAGTACTTC. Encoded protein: CSVGFGEQYF.

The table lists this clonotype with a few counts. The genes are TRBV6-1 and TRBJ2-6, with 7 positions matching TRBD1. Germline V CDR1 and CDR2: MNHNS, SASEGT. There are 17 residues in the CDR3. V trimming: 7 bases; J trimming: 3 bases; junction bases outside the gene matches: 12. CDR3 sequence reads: CASTRQGSLFGANVLTF. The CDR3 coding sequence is TGTGCCAGCACCCGACAGGGTTCCTTATTTGGGGCCAACGTCCTGACTTTC.

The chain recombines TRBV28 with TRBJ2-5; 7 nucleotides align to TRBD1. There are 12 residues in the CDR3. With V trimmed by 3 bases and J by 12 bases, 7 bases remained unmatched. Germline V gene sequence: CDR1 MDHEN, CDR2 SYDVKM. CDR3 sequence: CASSLIQGQEYF. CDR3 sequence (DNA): TGTGCCAGCAGTTTGATACAGGGGCAAGAGTACTTC.

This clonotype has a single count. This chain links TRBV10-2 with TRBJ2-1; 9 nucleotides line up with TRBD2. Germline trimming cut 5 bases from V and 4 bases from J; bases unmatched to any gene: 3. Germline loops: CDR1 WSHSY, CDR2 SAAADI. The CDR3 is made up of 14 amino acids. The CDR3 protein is CASSRLAEYNEQFF. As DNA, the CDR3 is TGCGCCAGCAGTAGACTAGCGGAATACAATGAGCAGTTCTTC.

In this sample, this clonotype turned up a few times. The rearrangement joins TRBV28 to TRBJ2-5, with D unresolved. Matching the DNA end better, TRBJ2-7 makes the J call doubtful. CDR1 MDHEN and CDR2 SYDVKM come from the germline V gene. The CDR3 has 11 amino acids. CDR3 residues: CASTHISEQYF. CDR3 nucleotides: TGTGCCAGCACCCATATTAGCGAGCAGTACTTC.

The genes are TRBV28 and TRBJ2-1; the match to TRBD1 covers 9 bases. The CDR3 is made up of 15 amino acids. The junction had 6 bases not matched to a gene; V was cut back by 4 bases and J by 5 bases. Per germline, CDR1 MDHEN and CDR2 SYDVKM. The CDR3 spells CASSSTGQGDNEQFF. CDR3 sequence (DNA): TGTGCCAGCAGTTCAACGGGACAGGGCGACAATGAGCAGTTCTTC.

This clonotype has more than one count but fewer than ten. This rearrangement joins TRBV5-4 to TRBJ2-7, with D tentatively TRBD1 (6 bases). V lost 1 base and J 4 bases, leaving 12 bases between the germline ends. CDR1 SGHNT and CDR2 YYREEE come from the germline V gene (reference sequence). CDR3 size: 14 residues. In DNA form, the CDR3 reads TGTGCCAGCAGCTTGCGTCAGGGGAGATACGAGCAGTACTTC. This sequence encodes CASSLRQGRYEQYF.